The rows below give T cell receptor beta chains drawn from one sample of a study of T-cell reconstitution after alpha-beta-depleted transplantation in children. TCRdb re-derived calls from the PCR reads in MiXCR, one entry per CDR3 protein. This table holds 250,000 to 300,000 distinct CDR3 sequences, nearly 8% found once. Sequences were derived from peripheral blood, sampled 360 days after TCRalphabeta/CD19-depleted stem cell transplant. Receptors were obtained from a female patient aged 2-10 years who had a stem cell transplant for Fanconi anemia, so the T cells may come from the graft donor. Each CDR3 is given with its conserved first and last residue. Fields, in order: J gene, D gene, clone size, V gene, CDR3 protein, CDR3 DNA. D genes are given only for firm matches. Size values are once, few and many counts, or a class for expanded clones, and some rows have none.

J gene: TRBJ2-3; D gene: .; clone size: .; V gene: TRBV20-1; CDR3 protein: CSAIEVVHRISRDTQYF; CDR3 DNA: TGCAGTGCTATCGAGGTGGTTCACAGGATTTCCAGGGATACGCAGTATTTT
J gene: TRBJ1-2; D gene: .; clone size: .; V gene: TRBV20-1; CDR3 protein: CSAPQGPGYTF; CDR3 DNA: TGCAGTGCACCGCAGGGGCCTGGCTACACCTTC
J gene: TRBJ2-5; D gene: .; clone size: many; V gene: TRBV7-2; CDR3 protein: CASSRWTQETQYF; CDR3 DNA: TGTGCCAGCAGCAGGTGGACCCAAGAGACCCAGTACTTC
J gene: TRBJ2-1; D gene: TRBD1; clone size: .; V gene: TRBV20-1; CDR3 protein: CSARGRQGAPYNEQFF; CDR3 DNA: TGCAGTGCTAGAGGTCGGCAGGGGGCGCCCTACAATGAGCAGTTCTTC
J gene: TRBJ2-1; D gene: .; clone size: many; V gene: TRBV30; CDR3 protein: CASPLIVAAYNEQFF; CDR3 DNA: TGTGCCTCGCCCCTAATCGTTGCTGCCTACAATGAGCAGTTCTTC
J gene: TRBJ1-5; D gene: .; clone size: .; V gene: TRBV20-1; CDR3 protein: CSAIPGDYDSNQPQHF; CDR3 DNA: TGCAGTGCTATTCCAGGGGACTACGATAGCAATCAGCCCCAGCATTTT
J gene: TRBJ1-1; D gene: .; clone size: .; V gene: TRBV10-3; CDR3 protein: CAISEYRDEAFF; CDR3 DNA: TGTGCCATCAGTGAGTACAGGGATGAAGCTTTCTTT
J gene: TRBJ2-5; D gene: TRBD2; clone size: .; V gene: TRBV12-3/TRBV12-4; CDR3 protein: CASSLALAGDVQETQYF; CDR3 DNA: TGTGCCAGCAGTTTAGCTTTAGCGGGGGACGTCCAAGAGACCCAGTACTTC
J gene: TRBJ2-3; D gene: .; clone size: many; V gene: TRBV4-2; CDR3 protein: CASSQEINLGGWSDTQYF; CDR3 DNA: TGTGCCAGCAGCCAAGAAATAAATCTAGGAGGTTGGTCGGATACGCAGTATTTT
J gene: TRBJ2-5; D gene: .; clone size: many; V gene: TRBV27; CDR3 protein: CASSRRQGGETQYF; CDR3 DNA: TGTGCCAGCAGCCGACGACAGGGAGGAGAGACCCAGTACTTC
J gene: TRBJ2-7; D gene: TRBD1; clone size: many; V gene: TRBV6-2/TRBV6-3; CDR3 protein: CASLRGQGIYYEQYF; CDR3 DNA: TGTGCCAGCTTACGGGGACAGGGGATTTACTACGAGCAGTACTTC
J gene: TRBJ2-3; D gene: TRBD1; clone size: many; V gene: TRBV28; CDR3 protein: CASRGQRGKLGTDTQYF; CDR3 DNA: TGTGCCAGCAGGGGACAGAGGGGTAAATTGGGCACAGATACGCAGTATTTT
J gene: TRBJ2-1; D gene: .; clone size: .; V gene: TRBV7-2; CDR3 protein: CASSVRDPAPNEQFF; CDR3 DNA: TGTGCCAGCAGCGTCCGGGACCCAGCACCCAATGAGCAGTTCTTC
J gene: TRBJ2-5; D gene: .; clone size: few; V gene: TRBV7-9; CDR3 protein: CASSQMSRAETQYF; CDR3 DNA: TGTGCCAGCAGCCAAATGTCCAGGGCAGAGACCCAGTACTTC
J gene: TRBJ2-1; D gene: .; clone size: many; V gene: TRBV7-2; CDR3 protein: CASSAYNEQFF; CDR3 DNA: TGTGCCAGCAGCGCATACAATGAGCAGTTCTTC